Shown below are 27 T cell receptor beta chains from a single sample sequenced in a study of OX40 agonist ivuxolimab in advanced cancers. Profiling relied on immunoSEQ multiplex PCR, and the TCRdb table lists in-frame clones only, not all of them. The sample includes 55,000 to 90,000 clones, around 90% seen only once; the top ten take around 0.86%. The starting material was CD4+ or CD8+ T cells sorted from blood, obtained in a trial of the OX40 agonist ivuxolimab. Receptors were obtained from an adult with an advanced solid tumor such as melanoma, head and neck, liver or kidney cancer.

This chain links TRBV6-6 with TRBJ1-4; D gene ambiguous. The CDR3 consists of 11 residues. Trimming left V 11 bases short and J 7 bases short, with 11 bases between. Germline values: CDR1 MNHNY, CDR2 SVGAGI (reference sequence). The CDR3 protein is CAGGRLEKLFF. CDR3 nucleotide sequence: TGTGCCGGAGGCCGGCTTGAAAAACTGTTTTTT.

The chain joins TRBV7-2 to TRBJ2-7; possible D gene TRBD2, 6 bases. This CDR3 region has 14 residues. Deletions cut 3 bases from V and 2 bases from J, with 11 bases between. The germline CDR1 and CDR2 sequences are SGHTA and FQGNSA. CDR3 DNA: TGTGCCAGCAGCTTGTGGCGGGATACCTACGAGCAGTACTTC. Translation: CASSLWRDTYEQYF.

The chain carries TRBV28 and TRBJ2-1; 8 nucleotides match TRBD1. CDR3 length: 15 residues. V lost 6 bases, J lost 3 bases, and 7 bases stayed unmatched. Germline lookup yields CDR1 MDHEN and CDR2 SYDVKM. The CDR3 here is CASRVGQGDYNEQFF. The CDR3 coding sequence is TGTGCCAGCAGGGTCGGACAGGGAGACTACAATGAGCAGTTCTTC.

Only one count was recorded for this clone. This chain's CDR3 is CASSSRRGGVQETQYF. The CDR3 DNA is TGTGCCAGCAGCTCGAGACGGGGCGGGGTTCAAGAGACCCAGTACTTC. The V call is TRBV5-5, the J call TRBJ2-5, with TRBD2 as a possible D gene (6 bases). The length of the CDR3 is 16 residues. CDR1 SGHKS and CDR2 YYEKEE come from the germline V gene (reference sequence). Trimming removed 3 bases at V and 2 bases at J, with 17 bases between. Drawing the rest from reference TRBV5-5 and TRBJ2-5, the complete variable domain is DAGVTQSPTHLIKTRGQQVTLRCSPISGHKSVSWYQQVLGQGPQFIFQYYEKEERGRGNFPDRFSARQFPNYSSELNVNALLLGDSALYLCASSSRRGGVQETQYFGPGTRLLVL.

The CDR3 DNA is TGTGCCAGCAGCCCCCAGGAGTGGGGCGAGCAGTACTTC. It is translated as CASSPQEWGEQYF. The chain carries TRBV7-9 and TRBJ2-7; no definite D call. In germline, CDR1 is SEHNR, CDR2 FQNEAQ (reference sequence). The CDR3 spans 13 residues. V lost 5 bases, J lost 6 bases, and 14 bases lay in between.

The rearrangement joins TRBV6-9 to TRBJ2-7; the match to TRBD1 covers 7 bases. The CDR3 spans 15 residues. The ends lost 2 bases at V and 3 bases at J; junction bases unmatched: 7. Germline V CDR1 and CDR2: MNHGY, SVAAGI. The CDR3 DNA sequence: TGTGCCAGCAGTTATGACAGGGCGCCTCTCTACGAGCAGTACTTC. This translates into CASSYDRAPLYEQYF.

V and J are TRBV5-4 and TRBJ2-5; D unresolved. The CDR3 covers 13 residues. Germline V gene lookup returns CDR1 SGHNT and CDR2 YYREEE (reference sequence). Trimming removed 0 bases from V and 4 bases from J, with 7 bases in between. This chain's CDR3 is CASSLDWGETQYF. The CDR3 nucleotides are TGTGCCAGCAGCTTGGACTGGGGAGAGACCCAGTACTTC.

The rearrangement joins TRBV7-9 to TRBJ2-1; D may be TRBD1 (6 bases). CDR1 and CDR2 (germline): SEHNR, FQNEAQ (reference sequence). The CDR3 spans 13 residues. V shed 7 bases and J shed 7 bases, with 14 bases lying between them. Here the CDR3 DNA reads TGTGCCAGCACGTGGGGGCCTCGGAATGAGCAGTTCTTC. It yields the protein CASTWGPRNEQFF.

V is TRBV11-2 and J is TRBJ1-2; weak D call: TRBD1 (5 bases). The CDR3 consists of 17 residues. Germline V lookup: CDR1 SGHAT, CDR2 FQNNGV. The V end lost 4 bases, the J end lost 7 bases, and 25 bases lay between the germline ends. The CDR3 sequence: CASSWSGTDAPTGGYTF. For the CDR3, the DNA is TGTGCCAGCAGCTGGTCCGGGACGGACGCCCCGACGGGTGGCTACACCTTC. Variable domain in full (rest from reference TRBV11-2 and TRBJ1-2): EAGVAQSPRYKIIEKRQSVAFWCNPISGHATLYWYQQILGQGPKLLIQFQNNGVVDDSQLPKDRFSAERLKGVDSTLKIQPAKLEDSAVYLCASSWSGTDAPTGGYTFGSGTRLTVV.

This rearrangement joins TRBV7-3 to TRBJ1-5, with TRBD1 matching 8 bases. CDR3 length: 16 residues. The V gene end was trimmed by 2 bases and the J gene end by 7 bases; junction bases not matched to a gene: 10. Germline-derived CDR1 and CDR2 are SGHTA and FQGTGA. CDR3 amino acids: CASSLGRGQGGQPQHF. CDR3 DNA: TGTGCCAGCAGCTTAGGCCGAGGACAGGGAGGGCAGCCCCAGCATTTT.

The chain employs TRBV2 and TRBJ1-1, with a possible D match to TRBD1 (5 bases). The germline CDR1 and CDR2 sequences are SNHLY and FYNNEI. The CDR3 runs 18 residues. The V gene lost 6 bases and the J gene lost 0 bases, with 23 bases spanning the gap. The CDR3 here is CASRRWGRGTTLNTEAFF. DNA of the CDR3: TGTGCCAGCAGGCGATGGGGCCGGGGGACGACCCTGAACACTGAAGCTTTCTTT.

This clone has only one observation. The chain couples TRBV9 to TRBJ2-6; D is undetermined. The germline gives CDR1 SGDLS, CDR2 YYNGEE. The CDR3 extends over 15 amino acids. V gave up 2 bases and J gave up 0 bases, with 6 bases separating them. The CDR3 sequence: CASSVTGSGANVLTF. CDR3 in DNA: TGTGCCAGCAGCGTGACGGGCTCTGGGGCCAACGTCCTGACTTTC.

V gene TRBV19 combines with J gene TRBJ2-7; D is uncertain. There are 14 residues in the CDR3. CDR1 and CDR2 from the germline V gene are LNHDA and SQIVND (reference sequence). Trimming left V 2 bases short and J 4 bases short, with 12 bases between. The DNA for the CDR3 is TGTGCCAGTAGTATACGGACGGCTGGATACGAGCAGTACTTC. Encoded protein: CASSIRTAGYEQYF.

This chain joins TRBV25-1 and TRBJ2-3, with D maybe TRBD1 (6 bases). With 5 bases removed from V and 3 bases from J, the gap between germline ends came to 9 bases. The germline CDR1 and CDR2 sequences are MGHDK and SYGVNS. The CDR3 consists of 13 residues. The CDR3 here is CASSTTGTDTQYF. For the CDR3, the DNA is TGTGCCAGCAGTACAACAGGGACAGATACGCAGTATTTT.

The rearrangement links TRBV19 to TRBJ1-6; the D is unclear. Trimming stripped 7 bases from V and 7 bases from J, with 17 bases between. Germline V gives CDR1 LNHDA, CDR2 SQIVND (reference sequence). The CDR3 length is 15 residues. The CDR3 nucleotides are TGTGCCAGTACTTCCGTCCCGGCACCAAATTCACCCCTCCACTTT. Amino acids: CASTSVPAPNSPLHF.

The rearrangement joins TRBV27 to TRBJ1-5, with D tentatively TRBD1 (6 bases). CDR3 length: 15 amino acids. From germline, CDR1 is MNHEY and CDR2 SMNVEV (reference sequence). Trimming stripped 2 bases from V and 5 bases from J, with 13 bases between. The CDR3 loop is CASSLRGGTYQPQHF. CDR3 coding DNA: TGTGCCAGCAGTTTAAGGGGGGGGACGTATCAGCCCCAGCATTTT.

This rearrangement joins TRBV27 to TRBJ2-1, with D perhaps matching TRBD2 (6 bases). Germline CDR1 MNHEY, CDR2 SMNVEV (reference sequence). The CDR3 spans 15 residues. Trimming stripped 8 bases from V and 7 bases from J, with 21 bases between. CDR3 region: CASSRLSGSRNEQFF. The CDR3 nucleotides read TGTGCCAGCTCCCGTCTCTCCGGGAGTCGGAATGAGCAGTTCTTC.

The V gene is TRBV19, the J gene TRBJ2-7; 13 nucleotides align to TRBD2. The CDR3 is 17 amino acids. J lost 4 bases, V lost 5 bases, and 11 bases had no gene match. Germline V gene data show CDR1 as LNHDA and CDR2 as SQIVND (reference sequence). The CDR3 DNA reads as TGTGCCAGTAGTTTGGGACGGACTAGCGGGAGTGTATACGAGCAGTACTTC. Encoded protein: CASSLGRTSGSVYEQYF.

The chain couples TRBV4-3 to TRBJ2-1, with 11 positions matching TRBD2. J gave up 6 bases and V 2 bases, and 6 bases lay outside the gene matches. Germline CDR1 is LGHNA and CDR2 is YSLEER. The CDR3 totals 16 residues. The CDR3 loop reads CASSQIGTSGTNEQFF. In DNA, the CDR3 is TGCGCCAGCAGCCAAATCGGGACTAGCGGTACCAATGAGCAGTTCTTC.

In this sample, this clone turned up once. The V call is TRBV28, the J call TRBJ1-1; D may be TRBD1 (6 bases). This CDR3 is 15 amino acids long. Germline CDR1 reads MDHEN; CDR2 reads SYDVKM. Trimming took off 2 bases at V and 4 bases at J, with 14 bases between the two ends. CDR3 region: CASSLGGASGTEAFF. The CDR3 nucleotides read TGTGCCAGCAGTTTAGGGGGGGCATCTGGCACTGAAGCTTTCTTT.

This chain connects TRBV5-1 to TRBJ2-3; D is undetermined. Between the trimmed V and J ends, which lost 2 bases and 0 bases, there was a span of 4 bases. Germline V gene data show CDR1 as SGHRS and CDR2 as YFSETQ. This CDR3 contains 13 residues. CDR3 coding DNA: TGCGCCAGCAGCTTCGGGAGCACAGATACGCAGTATTTT. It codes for CASSFGSTDTQYF.

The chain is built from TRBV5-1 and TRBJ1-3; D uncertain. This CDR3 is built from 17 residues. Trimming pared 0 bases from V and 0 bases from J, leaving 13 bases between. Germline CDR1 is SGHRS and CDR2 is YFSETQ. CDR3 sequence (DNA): TGCGCCAGCAGCTTGGCCTCTAGCTCCGACTCTGGAAACACCATATATTTT. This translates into CASSLASSSDSGNTIYF.

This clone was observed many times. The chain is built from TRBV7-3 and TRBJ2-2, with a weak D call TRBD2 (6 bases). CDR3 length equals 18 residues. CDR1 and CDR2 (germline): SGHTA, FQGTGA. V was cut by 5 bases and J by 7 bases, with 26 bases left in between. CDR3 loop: CASSPFPGLASGYGELFF. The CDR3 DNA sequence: TGTGCCAGCAGCCCCTTCCCGGGACTCGCTTCCGGCTACGGGGAGCTGTTTTTT.

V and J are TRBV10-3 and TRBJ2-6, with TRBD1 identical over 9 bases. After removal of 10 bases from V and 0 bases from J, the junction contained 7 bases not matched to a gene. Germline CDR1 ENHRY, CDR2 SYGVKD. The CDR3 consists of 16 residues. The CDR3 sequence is CATGGQGFSGANVLTF. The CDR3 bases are TGTGCCACCGGCGGACAGGGGTTCTCTGGGGCCAACGTCCTGACTTTC.

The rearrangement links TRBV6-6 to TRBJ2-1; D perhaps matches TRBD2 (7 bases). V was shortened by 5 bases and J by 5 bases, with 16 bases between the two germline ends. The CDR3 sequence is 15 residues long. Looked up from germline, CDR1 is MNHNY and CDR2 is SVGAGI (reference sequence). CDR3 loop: CASSPGGGRDNEQFF. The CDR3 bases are TGTGCCAGCAGTCCTGGAGGGGGGAGGGACAATGAGCAGTTCTTC.

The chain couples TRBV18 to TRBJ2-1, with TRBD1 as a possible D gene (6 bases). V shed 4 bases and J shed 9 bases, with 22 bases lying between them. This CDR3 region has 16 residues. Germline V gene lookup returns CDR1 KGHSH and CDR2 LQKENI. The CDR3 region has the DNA TGTGCCAGCTCACGTCCGCAGGGGAAGGGTTTTAGTGAGCAGTTCTTC. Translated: CASSRPQGKGFSEQFF.

CDR3 sequence reads: CASSAMGYGYTF. The CDR3 bases are TGTGCCAGCAGTGCCATGGGTTATGGCTACACCTTC. The V call is TRBV6-1, the J call TRBJ1-2; D remains unclear. The CDR3 sequence is 12 residues long. The germline CDR1 and CDR2 sequences are MNHNS and SASEGT. V lost 4 bases and J lost 5, with 8 bases in between.